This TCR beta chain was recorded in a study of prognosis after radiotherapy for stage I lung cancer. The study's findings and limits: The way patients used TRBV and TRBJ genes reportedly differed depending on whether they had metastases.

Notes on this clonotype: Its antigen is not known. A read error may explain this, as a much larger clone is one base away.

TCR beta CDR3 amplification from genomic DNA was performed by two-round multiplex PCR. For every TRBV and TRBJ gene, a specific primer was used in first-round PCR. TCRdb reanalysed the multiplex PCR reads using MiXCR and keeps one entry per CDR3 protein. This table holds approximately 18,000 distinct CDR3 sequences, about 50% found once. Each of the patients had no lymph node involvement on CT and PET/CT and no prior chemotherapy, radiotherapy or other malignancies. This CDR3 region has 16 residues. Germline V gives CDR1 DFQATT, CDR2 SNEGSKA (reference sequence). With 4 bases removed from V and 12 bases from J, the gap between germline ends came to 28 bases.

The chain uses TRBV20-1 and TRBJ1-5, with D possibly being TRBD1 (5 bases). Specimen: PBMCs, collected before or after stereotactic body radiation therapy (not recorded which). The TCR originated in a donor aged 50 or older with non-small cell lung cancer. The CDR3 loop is CSAIREGPRGNHLQHF. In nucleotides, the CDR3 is TGCAGTGCTATAAGGGAGGGGCCGCGGGGCAATCATCTCCAGCATTTT.